The 18 T cell receptor beta chains below were found in one sample sequenced in a study of beta chain features in type 1 diabetes. Sequencing targeted expressed TCRB transcripts, as all isolated RNA had been reverse transcribed. Profiling relied on immunoSEQ multiplex PCR, and the TCRdb table lists in-frame clones only, not all of them. The sample has 70,000 to 95,000 clones, under 35% seen once. Material: stem cell memory CD4+ T cells from blood. Receptors originate from a woman aged 18 to 35 in good health.

The chain combines TRBV11-1 with TRBJ1-2, with 7 bases aligning to TRBD1. Germline loops: CDR1 SGHAT, CDR2 FQDESV (reference sequence). The CDR3 covers 13 residues. The V and J ends lost 7 bases and 7 bases, in that order; junction bases with no gene match: 9. The CDR3 sequence: CASTQTGMVGYTF. The CDR3 DNA follows: TGTGCCAGCACTCAGACAGGGATGGTTGGCTACACCTTC.

The chain has TRBV5-1 and TRBJ2-1; 11 bases map to TRBD2. The germline gives CDR1 SGHRS, CDR2 YFSETQ. CDR3 length: 14 residues. The ends lost 4 bases at V and 8 bases at J; junction bases unmatched: 5. CDR3 in amino acids: CASSTSGSGDEQFF. The CDR3, as DNA: TGCGCCAGCAGCACTAGCGGGAGTGGGGATGAGCAGTTCTTC.

The chain carries TRBV5-1 and TRBJ2-1; D is ambiguous. The CDR3 consists of 11 residues. Germline V gene sequence: CDR1 SGHRS, CDR2 YFSETQ. The V gene lost 8 bases and the J gene lost 8 bases, with 11 bases spanning the gap. The CDR3 protein is CASVGIDEQFF. The CDR3 DNA sequence: TGCGCCAGTGTGGGCATCGATGAGCAGTTCTTC. The whole variable domain, remainder taken from reference TRBV5-1 and TRBJ2-1, is KAGVTQTPRYLIKTRGQQVTLSCSPISGHRSVSWYQQTPGQGLQFLFEYFSETQRNKGNFPGRFSGRQFSNSRSEMNVSTLELGDSALYLCASVGIDEQFFGPGTRLTVL.

This clone has a handful of counts. The chain employs TRBV19 and TRBJ1-1, with 8 nucleotides matching TRBD1. The CDR3 extends over 14 amino acids. Looked up from germline, CDR1 is LNHDA and CDR2 is SQIVND (reference sequence). Trimming took 3 bases from V and 4 from J; bases not matched to a gene: 4. CDR3 amino acids: CASSIRDRITEAFF. Written as DNA, the CDR3 is TGTGCCAGTAGTATCCGGGACAGGATCACTGAAGCTTTCTTT.

This clone has only a few counts. The gene calls are TRBV15 and TRBJ1-4; no firm D call. Trimming cost V 2 bases and J 0 bases, with 7 bases left between them. The CDR3 contains 15 residues. Looked up from germline, CDR1 is LNHNV and CDR2 is YYDKDF (reference sequence). Written as DNA, the CDR3 is TGTGCCACCAGCAGAACCGGGACAACTAATGAAAAACTGTTTTTT. This translates into CATSRTGTTNEKLFF.

The V gene is TRBV7-2, the J gene TRBJ2-1; 7 bases are a match to TRBD1. With 1 base clipped from V and 6 bases from J, the junction kept 6 bases outside the gene matches. The germline V gene has CDR1 SGHTA and CDR2 FQGNSA. CDR3 length: 15 residues. The CDR3 region is CASSLVTGMGNEQFF. The CDR3 DNA reads as TGTGCCAGCAGCTTAGTGACAGGGATGGGCAATGAGCAGTTCTTC.

V is TRBV7-2 and J is TRBJ2-1, with no clear D. The ends were cut back, 2 bases at V and 0 bases at J, with 11 bases in the middle. The CDR3 contains 16 residues. The germline gives CDR1 SGHTA, CDR2 FQGNSA. The CDR3 here is CASSLHGADSYNEQFF. CDR3 DNA sequence: TGTGCCAGCAGCTTACACGGAGCCGACTCCTACAATGAGCAGTTCTTC.

This clone occurred a few times. The CDR3 protein is CASSKWTGGNNEQFF. CDR3 in DNA: TGTGCCAGCAGCAAATGGACAGGGGGCAACAATGAGCAGTTCTTC. The chain uses TRBV5-8 and TRBJ2-1, with 11 nucleotides matching TRBD1. V gave up 4 bases and J gave up 5 bases; unmatched junction bases: 5. CDR1 and CDR2 from the germline V gene are SGHTS and YDEGEE. The CDR3 is 15 residues long.

This clone was picked up one time. The V and J genes are TRBV4-1 and TRBJ2-6, with D maybe TRBD2 (7 bases). Deletions cut 0 bases from V and 0 bases from J, with 18 bases between. Germline CDR1 and CDR2: MGHRA and YSYEKL. The CDR3 spans 20 residues. CDR3 loop: CASSQEGGGSYSSGANVLTF. The CDR3, as DNA: TGCGCCAGCAGCCAAGAAGGGGGGGGGTCCTACTCCTCTGGGGCCAACGTCCTGACTTTC.

This clone was observed a handful of times. The gene calls are TRBV7-6 and TRBJ2-5; maybe TRBD1 (5 bases). Trimming cost V 5 bases and J 5 bases, with 12 bases left between them. CDR1 and CDR2 from the germline V gene are SGHVS and FNYEAQ. This CDR3 contains 13 residues. CDR3 in DNA: TGTGCCAGCAGCCAGGACACCTTCGAGACCCAGTACTTC. This translates into CASSQDTFETQYF.

The V and J genes are TRBV7-6 and TRBJ2-1, with 7 bases aligning to TRBD1. The CDR3 runs 16 residues. With V trimmed by 7 bases and J by 1 base, 10 bases remained unmatched. Germline CDR1 SGHVS, CDR2 FNYEAQ. As DNA, the CDR3 is TGTGCCAGCACCGACCAACAGGGGAAATCCTACAATGAGCAGTTCTTC. As protein: CASTDQQGKSYNEQFF.

V is TRBV7-2 and J is TRBJ2-7; maybe TRBD1 (5 bases). The CDR3 has 14 amino acids. Germline CDR1 is SGHTA and CDR2 is FQGNSA. V was pared by 4 bases and J by 0 bases, with 10 bases between. The CDR3 loop is CASSSTVGSYEQYF. The CDR3 DNA follows: TGTGCCAGCAGCTCGACAGTAGGCTCCTACGAGCAGTACTTC.

The chain joins TRBV6-8 to TRBJ1-5; 9 bases align to TRBD1. CDR1 and CDR2 (germline): MNHGY, SAAAGT. V gave up 8 bases and J gave up 11 bases; unmatched junction bases: 13. The CDR3 spans 14 residues. The DNA of the CDR3 is TGTGCCAGCTACCGGGACAGGGTTCAATGGGCCCAGCATTTT. The encoded protein is CASYRDRVQWAQHF.

This clone was observed a few times. V and J are TRBV2 and TRBJ1-2; TRBD1 matches 7 bases. Looked up from germline, CDR1 is SNHLY and CDR2 is FYNNEI. The ends lost 7 bases at V and 7 bases at J; junction bases unmatched: 9. The CDR3 has 13 amino acids. The CDR3 DNA sequence: TGTGCCAGCACTAAGAGGGGGCAGGGTGGCTACACCTTC. It encodes CASTKRGQGGYTF.

The rearrangement joins TRBV16 to TRBJ1-1; possible D gene TRBD1, 5 bases. The CDR3 spans 20 residues. CDR1 is KGHSY, CDR2 FQNENV, per germline. V lost 0 bases, J lost 0 bases, and 23 bases lay in between. The CDR3 sequence is CASSQSRQGHPKSMNTEAFF. The DNA for the CDR3 is TGTGCCAGCAGCCAATCTCGCCAGGGCCACCCTAAGTCAATGAACACTGAAGCTTTCTTT.

The rearrangement joins TRBV11-2 to TRBJ2-7, with TRBD1 identical over 8 bases. V was pared by 5 bases and J by 6 bases, with 9 bases of the junction left unmatched. The length of the CDR3 is 14 residues. Per germline, CDR1 SGHAT and CDR2 FQNNGV. The CDR3 DNA follows: TGTGCCAGCAGCATACAGGGGGAAGGGGGCGAGCAGTACTTC. Protein product: CASSIQGEGGEQYF.

This clone has just a few counts. The chain is built from TRBV7-2 and TRBJ1-1, with D hard to call. CDR3 length: 14 residues. CDR1 SGHTA and CDR2 FQGNSA come from the germline V gene. Trimming left V 3 bases short and J 0 bases short, with 8 bases between. The CDR3 DNA reads TGTGCCAGCAGCTTGGCAGGATTGAACACTGAAGCTTTCTTT. Amino acids: CASSLAGLNTEAFF.

This clone has only a few counts. The gene calls are TRBV7-8 and TRBJ1-1; 7 nucleotides match TRBD1. The CDR3 length is 15 residues. Germline loops: CDR1 SGHVS, CDR2 FQNEAQ. Trimming removed 5 bases from V and 10 bases from J; junction bases left unmatched: 16. The CDR3 DNA follows: TGTGCCAGCAGCCCCGGGCAGGGGACAGTGGGTCGAGCTTTCTTT. It specifies CASSPGQGTVGRAFF.